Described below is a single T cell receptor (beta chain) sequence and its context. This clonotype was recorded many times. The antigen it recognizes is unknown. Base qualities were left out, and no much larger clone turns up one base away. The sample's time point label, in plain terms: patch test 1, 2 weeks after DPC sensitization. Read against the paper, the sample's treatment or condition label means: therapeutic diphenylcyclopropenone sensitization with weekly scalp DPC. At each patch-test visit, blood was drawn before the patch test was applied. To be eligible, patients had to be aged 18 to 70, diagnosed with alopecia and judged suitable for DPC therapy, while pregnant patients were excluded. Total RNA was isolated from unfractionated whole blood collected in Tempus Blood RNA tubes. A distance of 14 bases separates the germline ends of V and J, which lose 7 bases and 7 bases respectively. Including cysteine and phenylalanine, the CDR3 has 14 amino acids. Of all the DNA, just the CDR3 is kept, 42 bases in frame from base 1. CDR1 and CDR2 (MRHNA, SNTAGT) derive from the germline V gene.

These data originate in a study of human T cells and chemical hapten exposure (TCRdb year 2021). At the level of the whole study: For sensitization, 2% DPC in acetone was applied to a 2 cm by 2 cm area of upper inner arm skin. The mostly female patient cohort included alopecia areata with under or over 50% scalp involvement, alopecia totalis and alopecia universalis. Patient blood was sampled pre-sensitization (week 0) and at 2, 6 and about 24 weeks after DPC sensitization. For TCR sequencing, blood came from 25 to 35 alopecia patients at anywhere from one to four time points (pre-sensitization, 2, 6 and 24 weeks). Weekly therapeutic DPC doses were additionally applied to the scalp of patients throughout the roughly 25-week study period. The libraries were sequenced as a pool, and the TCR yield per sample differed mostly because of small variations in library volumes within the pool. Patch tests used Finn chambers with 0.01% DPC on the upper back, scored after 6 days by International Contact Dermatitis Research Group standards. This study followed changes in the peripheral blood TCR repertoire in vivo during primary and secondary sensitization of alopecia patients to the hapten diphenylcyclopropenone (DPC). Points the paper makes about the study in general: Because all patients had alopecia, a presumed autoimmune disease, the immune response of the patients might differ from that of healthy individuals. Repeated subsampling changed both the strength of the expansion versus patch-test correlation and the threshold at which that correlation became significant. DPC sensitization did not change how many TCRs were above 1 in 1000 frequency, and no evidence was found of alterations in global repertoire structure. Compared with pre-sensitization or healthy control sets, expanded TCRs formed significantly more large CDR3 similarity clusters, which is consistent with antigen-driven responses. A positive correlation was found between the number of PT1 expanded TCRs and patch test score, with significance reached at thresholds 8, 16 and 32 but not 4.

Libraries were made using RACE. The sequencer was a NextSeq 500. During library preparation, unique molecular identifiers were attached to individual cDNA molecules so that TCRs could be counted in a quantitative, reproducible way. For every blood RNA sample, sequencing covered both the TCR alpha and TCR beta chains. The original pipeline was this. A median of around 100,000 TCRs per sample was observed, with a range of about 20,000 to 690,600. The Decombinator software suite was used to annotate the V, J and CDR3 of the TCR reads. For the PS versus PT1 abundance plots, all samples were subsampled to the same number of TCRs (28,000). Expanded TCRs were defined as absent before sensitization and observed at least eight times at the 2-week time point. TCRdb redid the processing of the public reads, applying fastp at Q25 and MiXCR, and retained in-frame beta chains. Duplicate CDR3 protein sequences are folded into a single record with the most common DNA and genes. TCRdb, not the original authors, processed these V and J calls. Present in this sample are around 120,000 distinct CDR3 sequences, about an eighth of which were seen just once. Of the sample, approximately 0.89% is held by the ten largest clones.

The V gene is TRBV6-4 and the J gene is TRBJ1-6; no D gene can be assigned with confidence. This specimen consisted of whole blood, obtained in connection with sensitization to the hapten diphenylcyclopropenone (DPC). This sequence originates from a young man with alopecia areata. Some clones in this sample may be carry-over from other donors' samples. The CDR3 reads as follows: CASTDGRENSPLHF. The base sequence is TGTGCCAGCACCGACGGGCGGGAAAATTCACCCCTCCACTTT.